The clone carrying this T cell receptor (beta chain) was recorded many times. These data are taken from a study of T cells in Graves' hyperthyroidism and ophthalmopathy. Looked up from germline, CDR1 is LGHDT and CDR2 is YNNKEL (reference sequence). Deletions cut 5 bases from V and 8 bases from J, with 10 bases between. The CDR3 sequence is 12 residues long. RNA transcripts were the template for amplifying TCR beta CDR3 regions. The TCR CDR3 first-round RT-PCR relied on the HTBI primer set. Each CDR3 protein is one row after TCRdb ran MiXCR on the multiplex PCR reads. Seen here are 600,000 or so distinct CDR3 sequences, about 14% observed once, and the top ten hold under 15%.

The sequence was collected from a woman between 45 and 65 years old with Graves' ophthalmopathy. The V and J genes are TRBV3-1 and TRBJ2-1; no firm D call. Sequencing was carried out using blood. The CDR3 sequence: CASSSHTYEQFF. The DNA of the CDR3 is TGTGCCAGCAGCTCGCATACGTATGAGCAGTTCTTC.